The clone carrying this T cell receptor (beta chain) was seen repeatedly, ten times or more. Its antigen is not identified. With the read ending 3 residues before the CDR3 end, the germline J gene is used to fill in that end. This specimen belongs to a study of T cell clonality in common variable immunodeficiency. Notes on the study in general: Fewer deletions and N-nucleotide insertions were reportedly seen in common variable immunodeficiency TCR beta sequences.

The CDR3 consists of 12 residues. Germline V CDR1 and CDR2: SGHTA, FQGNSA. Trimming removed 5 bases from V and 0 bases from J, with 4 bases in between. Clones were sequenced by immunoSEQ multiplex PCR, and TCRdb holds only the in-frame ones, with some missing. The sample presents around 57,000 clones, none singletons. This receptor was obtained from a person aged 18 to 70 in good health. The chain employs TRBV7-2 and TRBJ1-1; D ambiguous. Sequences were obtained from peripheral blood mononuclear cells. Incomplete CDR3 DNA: TGTGCCAGCAGCACAGTGAACACTGAA. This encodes CASSTVNTE. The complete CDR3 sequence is CASSTVNTEAFF. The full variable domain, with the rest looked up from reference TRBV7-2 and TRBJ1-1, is GAGVSQSPSNKVTEKGKDVELRCDPISGHTALYWYRQSLGQGLEFLIYFQGNSAPDKSGLPSDRFSAERTGGSVSTLTIQRTQQEDSAVYLCASSTVNTEAFFGQGTRLTVV.